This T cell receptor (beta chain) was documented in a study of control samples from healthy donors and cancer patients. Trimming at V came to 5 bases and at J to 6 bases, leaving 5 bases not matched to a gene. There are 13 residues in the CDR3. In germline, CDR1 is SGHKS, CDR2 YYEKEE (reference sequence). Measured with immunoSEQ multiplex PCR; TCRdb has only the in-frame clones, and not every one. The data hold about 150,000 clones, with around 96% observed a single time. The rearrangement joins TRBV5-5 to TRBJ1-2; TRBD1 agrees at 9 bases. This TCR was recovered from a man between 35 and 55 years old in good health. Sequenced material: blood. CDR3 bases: TGTGCCAGCAGTTGGACAGGGGATAATGGCTACACCTTC. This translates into CASSWTGDNGYTF.